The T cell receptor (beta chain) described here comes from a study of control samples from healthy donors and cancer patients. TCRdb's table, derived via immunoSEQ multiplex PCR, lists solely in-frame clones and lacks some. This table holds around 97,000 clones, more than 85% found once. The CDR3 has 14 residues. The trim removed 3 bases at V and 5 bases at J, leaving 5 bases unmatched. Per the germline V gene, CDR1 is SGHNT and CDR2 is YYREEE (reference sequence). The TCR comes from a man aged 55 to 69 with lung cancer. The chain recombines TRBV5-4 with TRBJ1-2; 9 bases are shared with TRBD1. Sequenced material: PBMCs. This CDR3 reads CASSSRDREYGYTF. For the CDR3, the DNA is TGTGCCAGCAGCTCCAGGGACAGGGAGTATGGCTACACCTTC.